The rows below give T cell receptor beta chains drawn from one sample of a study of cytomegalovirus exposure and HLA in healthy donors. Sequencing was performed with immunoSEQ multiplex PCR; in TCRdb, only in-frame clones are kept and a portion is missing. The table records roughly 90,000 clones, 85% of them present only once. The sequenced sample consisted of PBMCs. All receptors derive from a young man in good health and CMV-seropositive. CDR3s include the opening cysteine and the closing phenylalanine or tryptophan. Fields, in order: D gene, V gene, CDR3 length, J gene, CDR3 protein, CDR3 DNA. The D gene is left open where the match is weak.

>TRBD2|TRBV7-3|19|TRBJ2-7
CASSLTPESSGTYSYEQYF
TGTGCCAGCAGCTTAACCCCCGAATCGAGCGGGACCTACTCCTACGAGCAGTACTTC
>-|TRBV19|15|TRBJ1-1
CASTALLGANTEAFF
TGTGCCAGTACCGCCTTATTGGGCGCGAACACTGAAGCTTTCTTT
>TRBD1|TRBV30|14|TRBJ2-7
CAWITRDSFYEQYF
TGTGCCTGGATTACCCGGGACAGCTTCTACGAGCAGTACTTC
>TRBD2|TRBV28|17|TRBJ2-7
CASRAAGLQQPQYEQYF
TGTGCCAGCAGGGCCGCGGGACTACAGCAGCCCCAATACGAGCAGTACTTC
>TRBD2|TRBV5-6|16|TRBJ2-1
CASSAGLAGPYNEQFF
TGTGCCAGCAGCGCGGGACTAGCGGGACCGTACAATGAGCAGTTCTTC
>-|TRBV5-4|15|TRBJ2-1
CASSLSSPLINEQFF
TGTGCCAGCAGCTTGTCTAGCCCCCTCATCAATGAGCAGTTCTTC
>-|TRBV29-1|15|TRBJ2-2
CSVRNPRGSTGELFF
TGCAGCGTTCGCAACCCCCGGGGTTCCACCGGGGAGCTGTTTTTT
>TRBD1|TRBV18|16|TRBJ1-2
CASSPASGQGIYGYTF
TGTGCCAGCTCACCAGCGTCGGGACAGGGGATCTATGGCTACACCTTC
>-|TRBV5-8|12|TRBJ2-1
CASSLKLAEQFF
TGTGCCAGCAGCTTGAAGTTAGCGGAGCAGTTCTTC
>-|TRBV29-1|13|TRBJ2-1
CSVYLSGYNEQFF
TGCAGCGTTTATCTTAGCGGCTACAATGAGCAGTTCTTC